One and the same sample provided the 19 T cell receptor beta chains below, sequenced in a study of cytotoxic CD8 clonotypes in ibrutinib-treated CLL. Using immunoSEQ multiplex PCR, the repertoire was profiled, and TCRdb retains in-frame clones only, with some absent. The repertoire has over 65,000 clones, about four fifths of them found once; the top ten carry approximately 5.1%. Sequencing used PBMCs, obtained after 12 months of ibrutinib treatment. The receptors were gathered from a human donor with chronic lymphocytic leukemia.

This sequence joins TRBV7-2 and TRBJ2-2, with 7 positions matching TRBD2. The CDR3 consists of 14 residues. Per the germline V gene, CDR1 is SGHTA and CDR2 is FQGNSA. The ends lost 0 bases at V and 6 bases at J; junction bases unmatched: 1. The DNA for the CDR3 is TGTGCCAGCAGCTTAGCGGGAGGGCCCGGGGAGCTGTTTTTT. Amino acid sequence: CASSLAGGPGELFF.

This chain uses TRBV7-2 with TRBJ2-5, with D possibly being TRBD1 (6 bases). The germline gives CDR1 SGHTA, CDR2 FQGNSA. The V and J ends lost 5 bases and 5 bases respectively, with 12 bases between them. The CDR3 runs to 13 residues. The CDR3 loop reads CASSLQGWETQYF. The DNA of the CDR3 is TGTGCCAGCAGCCTCCAGGGGTGGGAGACCCAGTACTTC.

The rearrangement links TRBV6-5 to TRBJ1-5, with D perhaps matching TRBD1 (5 bases). Germline V gives CDR1 MNHEY, CDR2 SVGAGI. The CDR3 has 15 residues. V gave up 2 bases and J gave up 2 bases, with 10 bases separating them. The CDR3 bases are TGTGCCAGCAGTTACCGGGGGTTGGGCAATCAGCCCCAGCATTTT. It yields the protein CASSYRGLGNQPQHF.

A few counts support this clone. This chain links TRBV7-2 with TRBJ2-3; 10 nucleotides align to TRBD1. The CDR3 contains 12 residues. The V and J ends lost 5 bases and 14 bases, in that order; junction bases with no gene match: 7. The V gene's germline CDR1 is SGHTA and CDR2 FQGNSA. CDR3: CASSPRQGARYF. The CDR3 DNA is TGTGCCAGCAGCCCCCGACAGGGGGCGCGGTATTTT. The whole variable domain, remainder taken from reference TRBV7-2 and TRBJ2-3, is GAGVSQSPSNKVTEKGKDVELRCDPISGHTALYWYRQSLGQGLEFLIYFQGNSAPDKSGLPSDRFSAERTGGSVSTLTIQRTQQEDSAVYLCASSPRQGARYFGPGTRLTVL.

V is TRBV7-2 and J is TRBJ1-5; D gene ambiguous. Deletions cut 1 base from V and 3 bases from J, with 7 bases between. Germline CDR1 is SGHTA and CDR2 is FQGNSA. There are 14 residues in the CDR3. The CDR3 reads CASSLGRANQPQHF. The CDR3 DNA reads as TGTGCCAGCAGCTTAGGGCGCGCCAATCAGCCCCAGCATTTT.

V and J are TRBV7-2 and TRBJ2-7; D may correspond to TRBD1 or TRBD2 (5 bases each). CDR1 is SGHTA, CDR2 FQGNSA, per germline. This CDR3 is 16 amino acids long. V was trimmed by 1 base and J by 3 bases, leaving 16 bases between them. CDR3 region: CASSLGPGTDGYEQYF. Here the CDR3 DNA reads TGTGCCAGCAGCTTAGGCCCCGGGACGGACGGCTACGAGCAGTACTTC.

The chain combines TRBV28 with TRBJ2-7; 7 bases align to TRBD1. With V trimmed by 7 bases and J by 2 bases, 20 bases remained unmatched. The CDR3 is 18 residues long. CDR1 MDHEN and CDR2 SYDVKM come from the germline V gene. CDR3 nucleotide sequence: TGTGCCAGCAAAAAACGAAAGCCTTCAGACAGGGTCGCCTACGAGCAGTACTTC. This translates into CASKKRKPSDRVAYEQYF.

This clone was picked up one time. This chain joins TRBV25-1 and TRBJ2-5; 8 bases fit TRBD1. Trimming cost V 1 base and J 1 base; bases outside gene matches: 8. Germline V lookup: CDR1 MGHDK, CDR2 SYGVNS. CDR3 length: 17 amino acids. CDR3 protein: CASSEWRPGGLQETQYF. DNA for the CDR3: TGTGCCAGCAGTGAATGGAGACCAGGGGGCCTCCAAGAGACCCAGTACTTC.

This clone has more than one count but fewer than ten. The genes are TRBV7-3 and TRBJ2-7; 7 bases match TRBD2. This CDR3 contains 13 residues. The germline V gene has CDR1 SGHTA and CDR2 FQGTGA. V dropped 5 bases and J dropped 6; count of bases not matched to a gene: 7. The CDR3 region is CASSAGLGTEQYF. CDR3 bases: TGTGCCAGCAGCGCCGGACTAGGGACCGAGCAGTACTTC.

V is TRBV4-2 and J is TRBJ2-5; no clear D gene. The CDR3 consists of 14 residues. Looked up from germline, CDR1 is LGHNA and CDR2 is YNFKEQ. V was cut by 0 bases and J by 2 bases, with 7 bases left in between. DNA of the CDR3: TGTGCCAGCAGCCAAGACCCCGGGCAAGAGACCCAGTACTTC. Protein: CASSQDPGQETQYF.

The chain carries TRBV5-1 and TRBJ2-3; D is ambiguous. Trimming removed 4 bases from V and 0 bases from J, with 9 bases in between. The CDR3 has 14 residues. Per germline, CDR1 SGHRS and CDR2 YFSETQ. The CDR3 DNA reads TGCGCCAGCAGCCCTCCCGGGAGCACAGATACGCAGTATTTT. It translates to CASSPPGSTDTQYF.

This clone has more than one count but fewer than ten. The chain is built from TRBV30 and TRBJ1-1; tentatively, D is TRBD1 (6 bases). The CDR3 totals 14 residues. CDR1 is GTSNPN, CDR2 SVGIG, per germline (reference sequence). Trimming cost V 6 bases and J 4 bases, with 18 bases left between them. CDR3 sequence reads: CACWGGPQGTEAFF. In DNA, the CDR3 is TGTGCCTGTTGGGGGGGGCCCCAGGGCACTGAAGCTTTCTTT.

This sequence joins TRBV5-1 and TRBJ1-1; no clear D gene. The V end was cut by 0 bases, the J end by 0 bases, with 9 bases between. The CDR3 spans 15 residues. The germline V gene has CDR1 SGHRS and CDR2 YFSETQ. The CDR3 nucleotides are TGCGCCAGCAGCTTGGTGTTGGCAATGAACACTGAAGCTTTCTTT. Protein sequence: CASSLVLAMNTEAFF.

This chain uses TRBV6-5 with TRBJ2-3; the match to TRBD2 covers 14 bases. The germline V gene has CDR1 MNHEY and CDR2 SVGAGI. There are 15 residues in the CDR3. After removal of 6 bases from V and 9 bases from J, the junction contained 8 bases not matched to a gene. CDR3 bases: TGTGCCAGCAGCCGACTAGCGGGAGGGCGACTGACGCAGTATTTT. Translated: CASSRLAGGRLTQYF.

J is TRBJ2-1 and V is TRBV7-2, with a weak D call TRBD2 (5 bases). The germline V and J ends were trimmed by 3 bases and 5 bases, with 14 bases remaining between them. The germline V gene encodes CDR1 SGHTA and CDR2 FQGNSA. The CDR3 totals 15 residues. CDR3 loop: CASSFVAGGHNEQFF. The CDR3, as DNA: TGTGCCAGCAGCTTTGTGGCGGGCGGGCACAATGAGCAGTTCTTC. The full variable domain, with the rest looked up from reference TRBV7-2 and TRBJ2-1, is GAGVSQSPSNKVTEKGKDVELRCDPISGHTALYWYRQSLGQGLEFLIYFQGNSAPDKSGLPSDRFSAERTGGSVSTLTIQRTQQEDSAVYLCASSFVAGGHNEQFFGPGTRLTVL.

The chain links TRBV5-4 to TRBJ2-7; D unclear. Germline lookup yields CDR1 SGHNT and CDR2 YYREEE (reference sequence). The CDR3 is 14 residues long. V was trimmed by 1 base and J by 6 bases, leaving 14 bases between them. The CDR3 region is CASSLSSPAAEQYF. The CDR3, as DNA: TGTGCCAGCAGCTTGTCCTCGCCCGCGGCCGAGCAGTACTTC.

The rearrangement uses TRBV7-2 and TRBJ2-3; possibly TRBD1 or TRBD2 for D (5 bases each). V lost 1 base to trimming and J lost 4 bases, with 9 bases between them. The CDR3 runs to 14 residues. Germline V gene data show CDR1 as SGHTA and CDR2 as FQGNSA. In nucleotides, the CDR3 is TGTGCCAGCAGCTTAGTCGGGGACGCAGATACGCAGTATTTT. Protein: CASSLVGDADTQYF.

This clone was found many times. The J gene is TRBJ1-5, the V gene TRBV27; D is unclear. The germline gives CDR1 MNHEY, CDR2 SMNVEV (reference sequence). This CDR3 has 17 residues. The germline V and J ends were trimmed by 8 bases and 1 base, with 21 bases remaining between them. The CDR3 loop is CASVQTGSAGSNQPQHF. CDR3 sequence (DNA): TGTGCCAGCGTCCAAACTGGGAGCGCGGGGAGCAATCAGCCCCAGCATTTT.

This rearrangement joins TRBV19 to TRBJ2-1, with 7 bases aligning to TRBD1. The CDR3 loop spans 17 amino acids. The ends lost 4 bases at V and 9 bases at J; junction bases unmatched: 18. Germline-derived CDR1 and CDR2 are LNHDA and SQIVND (reference sequence). This CDR3 reads CASSTDNGQAREGEQFF. The DNA for the CDR3 is TGTGCCAGTAGTACCGACAACGGACAGGCCCGAGAGGGTGAGCAGTTCTTC.